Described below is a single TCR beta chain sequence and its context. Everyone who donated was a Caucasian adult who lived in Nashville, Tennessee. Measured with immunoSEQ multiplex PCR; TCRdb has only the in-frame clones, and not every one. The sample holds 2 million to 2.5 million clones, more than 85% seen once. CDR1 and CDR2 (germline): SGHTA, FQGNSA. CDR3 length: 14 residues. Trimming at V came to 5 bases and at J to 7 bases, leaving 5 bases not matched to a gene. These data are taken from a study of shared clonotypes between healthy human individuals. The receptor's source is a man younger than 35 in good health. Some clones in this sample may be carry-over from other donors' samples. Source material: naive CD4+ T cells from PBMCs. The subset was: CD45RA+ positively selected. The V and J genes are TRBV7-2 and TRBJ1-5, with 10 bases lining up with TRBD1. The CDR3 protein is CASSPRQGAQPQHF. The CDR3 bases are TGTGCCAGCAGCCCAAGACAGGGGGCACAGCCCCAGCATTTT. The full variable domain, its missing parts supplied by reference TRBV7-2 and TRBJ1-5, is GAGVSQSPSNKVTEKGKDVELRCDPISGHTALYWYRQSLGQGLEFLIYFQGNSAPDKSGLPSDRFSAERTGGSVSTLTIQRTQQEDSAVYLCASSPRQGAQPQHFGDGTRLSIL.